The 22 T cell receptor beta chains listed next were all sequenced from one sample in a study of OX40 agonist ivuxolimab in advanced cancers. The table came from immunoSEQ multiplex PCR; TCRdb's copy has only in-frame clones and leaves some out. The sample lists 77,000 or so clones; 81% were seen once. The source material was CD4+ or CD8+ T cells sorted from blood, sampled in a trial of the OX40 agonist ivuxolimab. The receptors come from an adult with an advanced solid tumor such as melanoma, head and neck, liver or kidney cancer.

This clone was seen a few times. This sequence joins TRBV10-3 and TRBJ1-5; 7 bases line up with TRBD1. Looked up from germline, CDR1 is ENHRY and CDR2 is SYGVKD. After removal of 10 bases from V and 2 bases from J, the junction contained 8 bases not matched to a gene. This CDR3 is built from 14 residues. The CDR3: CASTAGQGNQPQHF. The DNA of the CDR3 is TGTGCCAGCACGGCTGGACAGGGCAATCAGCCCCAGCATTTT.

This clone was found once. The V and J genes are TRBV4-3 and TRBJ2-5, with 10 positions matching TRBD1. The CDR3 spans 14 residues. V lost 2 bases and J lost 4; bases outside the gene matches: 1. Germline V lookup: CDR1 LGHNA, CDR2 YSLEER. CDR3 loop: CASSQRDRGETQYF. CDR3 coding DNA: TGCGCCAGCAGCCAAAGGGACAGGGGAGAGACCCAGTACTTC.

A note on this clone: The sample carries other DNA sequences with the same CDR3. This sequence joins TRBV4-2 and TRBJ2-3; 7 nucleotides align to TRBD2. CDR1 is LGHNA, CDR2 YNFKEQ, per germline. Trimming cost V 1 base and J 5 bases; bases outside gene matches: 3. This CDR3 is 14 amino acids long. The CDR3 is CASSQGTGGDTQYF. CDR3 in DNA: TGTGCCAGCAGCCAAGGTACGGGGGGAGATACGCAGTATTTT.

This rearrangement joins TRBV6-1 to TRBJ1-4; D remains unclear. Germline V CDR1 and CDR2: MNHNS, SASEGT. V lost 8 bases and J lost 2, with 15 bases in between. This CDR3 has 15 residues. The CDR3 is CASAGREGTNEKLFF. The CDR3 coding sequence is TGTGCCAGCGCCGGTAGGGAGGGCACTAATGAAAAACTGTTTTTT.

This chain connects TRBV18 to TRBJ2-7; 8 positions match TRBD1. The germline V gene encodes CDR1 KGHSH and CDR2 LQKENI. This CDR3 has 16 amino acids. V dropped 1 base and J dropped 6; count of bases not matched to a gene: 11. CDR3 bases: TGTGCCAGCTCACCACTTCTGGACAGGGATTTGGGCGAGCAGTACTTC. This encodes CASSPLLDRDLGEQYF.

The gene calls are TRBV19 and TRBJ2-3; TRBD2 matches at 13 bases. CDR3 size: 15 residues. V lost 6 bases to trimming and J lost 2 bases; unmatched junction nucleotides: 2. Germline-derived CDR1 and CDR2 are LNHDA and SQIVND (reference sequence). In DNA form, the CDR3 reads TGTGCCAGTAGGGGACTAGCGGGAAACACAGATACGCAGTATTTT. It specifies CASRGLAGNTDTQYF.

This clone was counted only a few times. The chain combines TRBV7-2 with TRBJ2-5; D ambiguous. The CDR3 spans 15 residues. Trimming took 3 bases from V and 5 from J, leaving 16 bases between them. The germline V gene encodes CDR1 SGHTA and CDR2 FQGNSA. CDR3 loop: CASSFSYLMPETQYF. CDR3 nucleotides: TGTGCCAGCAGCTTTAGCTATCTTATGCCGGAGACCCAGTACTTC. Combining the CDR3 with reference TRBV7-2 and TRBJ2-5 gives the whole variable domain GAGVSQSPSNKVTEKGKDVELRCDPISGHTALYWYRQSLGQGLEFLIYFQGNSAPDKSGLPSDRFSAERTGGSVSTLTIQRTQQEDSAVYLCASSFSYLMPETQYFGPGTRLLVL.

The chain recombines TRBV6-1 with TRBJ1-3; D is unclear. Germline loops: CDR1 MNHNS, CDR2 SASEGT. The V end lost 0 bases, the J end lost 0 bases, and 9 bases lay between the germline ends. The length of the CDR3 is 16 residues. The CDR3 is CASSEALRSSGNTIYF. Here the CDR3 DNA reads TGTGCCAGCAGTGAAGCACTAAGGAGCTCTGGAAACACCATATATTTT.

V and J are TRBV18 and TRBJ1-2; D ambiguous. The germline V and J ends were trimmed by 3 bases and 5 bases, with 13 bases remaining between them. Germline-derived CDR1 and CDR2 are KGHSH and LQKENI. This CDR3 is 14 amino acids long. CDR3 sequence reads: CASSPGDRAYGYTF. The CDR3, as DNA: TGTGCCAGCTCACCGGGTGATAGGGCTTATGGCTACACCTTC.

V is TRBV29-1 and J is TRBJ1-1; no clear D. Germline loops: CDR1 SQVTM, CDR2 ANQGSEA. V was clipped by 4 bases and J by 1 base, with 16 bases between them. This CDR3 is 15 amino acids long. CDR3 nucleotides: TGCAGCGTTGTGGGCATGCAGGAAACGAACACTGAAGCTTTCTTT. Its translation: CSVVGMQETNTEAFF.

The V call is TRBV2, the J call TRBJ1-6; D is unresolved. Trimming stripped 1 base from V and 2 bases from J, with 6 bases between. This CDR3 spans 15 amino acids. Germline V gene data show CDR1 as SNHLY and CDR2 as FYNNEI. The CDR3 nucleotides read TGTGCCAGCAGTGAAGTACAACCCTATAATTCACCCCTCCACTTT. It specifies CASSEVQPYNSPLHF.

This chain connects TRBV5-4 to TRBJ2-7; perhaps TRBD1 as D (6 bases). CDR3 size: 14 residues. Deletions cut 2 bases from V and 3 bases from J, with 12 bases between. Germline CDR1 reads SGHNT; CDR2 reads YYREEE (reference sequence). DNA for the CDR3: TGTGCCAGCAGCTTTGGGGACACCAGCTACGAGCAGTACTTC. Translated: CASSFGDTSYEQYF.

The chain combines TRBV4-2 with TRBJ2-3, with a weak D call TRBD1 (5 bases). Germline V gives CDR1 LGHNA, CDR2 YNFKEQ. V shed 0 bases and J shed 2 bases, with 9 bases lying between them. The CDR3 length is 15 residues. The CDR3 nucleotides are TGTGCCAGCAGCCAAGATCAGGGTACCACAGATACGCAGTATTTT. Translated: CASSQDQGTTDTQYF.

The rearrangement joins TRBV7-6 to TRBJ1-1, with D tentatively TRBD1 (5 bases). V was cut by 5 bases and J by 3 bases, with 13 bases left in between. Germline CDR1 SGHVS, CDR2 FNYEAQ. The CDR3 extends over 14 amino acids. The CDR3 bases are TGTGCCAGCAGCGCCGGGGAGGGGTACACTGAAGCTTTCTTT. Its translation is CASSAGEGYTEAFF.

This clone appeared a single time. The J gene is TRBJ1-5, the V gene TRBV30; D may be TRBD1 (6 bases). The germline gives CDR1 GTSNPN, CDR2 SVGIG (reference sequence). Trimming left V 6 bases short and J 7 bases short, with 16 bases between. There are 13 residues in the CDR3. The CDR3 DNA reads TGTGCCTGTGAACAGGGAGGGGACCAGCCCCAGCATTTT. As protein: CACEQGGDQPQHF.

As DNA, the CDR3 is TGTGCCAGCCAAATTGGGCCAGGGTACACTGAAGCTTTCTTT. Translation: CASQIGPGYTEAFF. J is TRBJ1-1 and V is TRBV19; D perhaps matches TRBD1 (5 bases). V was shortened by 9 bases and J by 3 bases, with 17 bases between the two germline ends. The CDR3 consists of 14 residues. Germline lookup yields CDR1 LNHDA and CDR2 SQIVND (reference sequence). Supplemented by reference TRBV19 and TRBJ1-1, the full variable domain reads DGGITQSPKYLFRKEGQNVTLSCEQNLNHDAMYWYRQDPGQGLRLIYYSQIVNDFQKGDIAEGYSVSREKKESFPLTVTSAQKNPTAFYLCASQIGPGYTEAFFGQGTRLTVV.

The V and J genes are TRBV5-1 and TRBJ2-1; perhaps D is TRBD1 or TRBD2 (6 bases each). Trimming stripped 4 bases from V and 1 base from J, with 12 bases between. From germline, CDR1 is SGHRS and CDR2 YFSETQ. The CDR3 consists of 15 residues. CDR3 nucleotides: TGCGCCAGCAGCCCTGGAGGGGGATCCTACAATGAGCAGTTCTTC. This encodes CASSPGGGSYNEQFF.

The CDR3 DNA sequence: TGCGCCAGCAGCTCAACGACAGGAGACCCGTACGAGCAGTACTTC. Translating gives CASSSTTGDPYEQYF. The J gene is TRBJ2-7, the V gene TRBV5-1; possibly TRBD1 for D (6 bases). Germline V lookup: CDR1 SGHRS, CDR2 YFSETQ. The CDR3 runs to 15 residues. Trimming removed 3 bases from V and 4 bases from J, with 17 bases in between.

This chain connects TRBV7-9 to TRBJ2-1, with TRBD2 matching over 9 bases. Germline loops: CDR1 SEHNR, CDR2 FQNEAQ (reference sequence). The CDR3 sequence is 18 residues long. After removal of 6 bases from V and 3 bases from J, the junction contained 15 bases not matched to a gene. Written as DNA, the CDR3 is TGTGCCAGCAGTCGCCAACTAGCGGGCGGACGTCGCTACAATGAGCAGTTCTTC. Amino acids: CASSRQLAGGRRYNEQFF.

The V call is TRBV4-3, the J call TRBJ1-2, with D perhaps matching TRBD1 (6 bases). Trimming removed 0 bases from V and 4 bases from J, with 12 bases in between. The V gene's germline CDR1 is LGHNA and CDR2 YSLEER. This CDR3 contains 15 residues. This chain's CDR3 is CASSQETGPSYGYTF. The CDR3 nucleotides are TGCGCCAGCAGCCAAGAAACAGGGCCCTCCTATGGCTACACCTTC.

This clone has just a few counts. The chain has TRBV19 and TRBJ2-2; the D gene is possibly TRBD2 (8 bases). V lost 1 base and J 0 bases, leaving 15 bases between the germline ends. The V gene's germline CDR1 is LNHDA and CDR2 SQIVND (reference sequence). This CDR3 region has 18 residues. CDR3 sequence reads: CASSIGQGLEANTGELFF. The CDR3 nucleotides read TGTGCCAGTAGTATAGGACAGGGACTAGAAGCGAACACCGGGGAGCTGTTTTTT.

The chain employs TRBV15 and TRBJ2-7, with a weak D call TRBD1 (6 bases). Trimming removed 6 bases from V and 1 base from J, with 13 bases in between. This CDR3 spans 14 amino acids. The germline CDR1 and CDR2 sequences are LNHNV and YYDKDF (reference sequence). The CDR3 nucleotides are TGTGCCACCAGTAGATCCGGGACATCCTACGAGCAGTACTTC. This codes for CATSRSGTSYEQYF.